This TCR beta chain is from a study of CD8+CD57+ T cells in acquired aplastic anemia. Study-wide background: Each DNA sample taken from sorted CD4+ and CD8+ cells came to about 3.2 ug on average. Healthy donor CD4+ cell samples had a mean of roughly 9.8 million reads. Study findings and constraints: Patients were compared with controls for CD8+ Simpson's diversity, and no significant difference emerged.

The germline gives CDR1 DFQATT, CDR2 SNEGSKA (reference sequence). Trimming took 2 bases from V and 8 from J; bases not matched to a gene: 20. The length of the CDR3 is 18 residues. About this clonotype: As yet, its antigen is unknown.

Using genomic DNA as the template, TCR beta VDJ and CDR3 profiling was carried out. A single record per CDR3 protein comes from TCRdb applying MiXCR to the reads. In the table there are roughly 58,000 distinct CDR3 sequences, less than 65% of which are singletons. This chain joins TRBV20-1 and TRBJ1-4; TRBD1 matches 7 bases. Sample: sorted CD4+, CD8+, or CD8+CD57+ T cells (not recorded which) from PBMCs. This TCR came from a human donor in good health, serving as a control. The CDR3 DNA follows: TGCAGTGCTAGAATCCACCGGGCGACAGGGAGGAGGAACGAAAAACTGTTTTTT. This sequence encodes CSARIHRATGRRNEKLFF.